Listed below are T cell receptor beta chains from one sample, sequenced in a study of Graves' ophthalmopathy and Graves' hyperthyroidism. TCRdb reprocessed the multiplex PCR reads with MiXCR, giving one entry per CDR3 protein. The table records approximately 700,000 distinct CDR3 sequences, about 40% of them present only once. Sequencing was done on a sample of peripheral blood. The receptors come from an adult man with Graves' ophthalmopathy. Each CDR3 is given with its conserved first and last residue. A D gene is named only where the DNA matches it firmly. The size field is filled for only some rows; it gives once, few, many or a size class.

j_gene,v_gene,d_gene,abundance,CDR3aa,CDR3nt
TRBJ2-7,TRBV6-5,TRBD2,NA,CASRQTSGGEQYF,TGTGCCAGCAGACAGACTAGCGGGGGTGAGCAGTACTTC
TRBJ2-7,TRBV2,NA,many,CASAFSRDRSSYEQYF,TGTGCCAGCGCCTTCTCCCGGGATAGGAGCTCCTACGAGCAGTACTTC
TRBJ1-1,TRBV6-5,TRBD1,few,CASSSTGVENTEAFF,TGTGCCAGCAGTTCAACAGGGGTGGAGAACACTGAAGCTTTCTTT
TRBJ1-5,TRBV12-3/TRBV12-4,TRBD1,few,CASSFGQDSNQPQHF,TGTGCCAGCAGTTTTGGACAGGATAGCAATCAGCCCCAGCATTTT
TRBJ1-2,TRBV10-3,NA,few,CASTQGGEGRLYGYTF,TGTGCCAGCACTCAAGGAGGGGAAGGGCGGCTCTATGGCTACACCTTC
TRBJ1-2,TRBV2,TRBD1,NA,CADRDYGYTF,TGTGCCGACAGGGACTATGGCTACACCTTC
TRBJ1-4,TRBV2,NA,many,CASSWPADVGGTNEKLFF,TGTGCCAGCAGTTGGCCCGCCGACGTTGGCGGAACTAATGAAAAACTGTTTTTT
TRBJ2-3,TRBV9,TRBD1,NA,CASSVDRGRSDMQYF,TGTGCCAGCAGCGTAGACAGGGGAAGGTCAGATATGCAGTATTTT
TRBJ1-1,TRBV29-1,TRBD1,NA,CSVEGGTGFVNTEAFF,TGCAGCGTTGAAGGTGGGACAGGCTTCGTGAACACTGAAGCTTTCTTT
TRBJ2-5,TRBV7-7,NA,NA,CASSRGGTLQETQYF,TGTGCTAGCAGCCGCGGAGGGACACTTCAAGAGACCCAGTACTTC